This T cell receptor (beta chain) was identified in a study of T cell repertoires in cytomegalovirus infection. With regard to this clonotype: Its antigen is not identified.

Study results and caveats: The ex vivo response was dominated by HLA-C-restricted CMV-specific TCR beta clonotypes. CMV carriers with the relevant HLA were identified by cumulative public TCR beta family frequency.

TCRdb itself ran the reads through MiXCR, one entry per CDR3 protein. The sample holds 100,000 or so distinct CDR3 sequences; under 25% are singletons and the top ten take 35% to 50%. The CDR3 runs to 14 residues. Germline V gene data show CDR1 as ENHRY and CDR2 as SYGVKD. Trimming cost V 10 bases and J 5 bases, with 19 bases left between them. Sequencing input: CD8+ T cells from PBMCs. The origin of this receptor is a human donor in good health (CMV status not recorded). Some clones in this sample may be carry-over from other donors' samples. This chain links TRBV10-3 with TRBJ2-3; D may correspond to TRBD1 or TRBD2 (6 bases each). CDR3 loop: CATSIEGGGDTQYF. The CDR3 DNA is TGTGCCACCTCCATTGAGGGGGGAGGAGATACGCAGTATTTT.